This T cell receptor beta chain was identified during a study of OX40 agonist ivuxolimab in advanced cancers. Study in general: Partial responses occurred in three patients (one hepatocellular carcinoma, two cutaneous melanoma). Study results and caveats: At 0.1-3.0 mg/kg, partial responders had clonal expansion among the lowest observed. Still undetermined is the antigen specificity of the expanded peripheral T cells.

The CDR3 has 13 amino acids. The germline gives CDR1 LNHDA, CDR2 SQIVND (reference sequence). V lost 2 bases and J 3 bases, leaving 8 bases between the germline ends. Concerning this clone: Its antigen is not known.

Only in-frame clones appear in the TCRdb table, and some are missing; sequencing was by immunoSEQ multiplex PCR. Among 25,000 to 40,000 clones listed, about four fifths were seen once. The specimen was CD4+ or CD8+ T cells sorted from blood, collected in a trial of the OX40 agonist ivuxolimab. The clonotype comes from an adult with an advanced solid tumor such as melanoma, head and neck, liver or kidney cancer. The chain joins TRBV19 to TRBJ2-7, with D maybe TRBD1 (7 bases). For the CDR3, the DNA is TGTGCCAGTAGTATACAGGGGGGCTACGAGCAGTACTTC. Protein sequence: CASSIQGGYEQYF.